This note documents a single TCR beta chain sequence. Its specificity is not known. TRB rearrangements spanning V, D and J were amplified using mixed TRB-A/B primers. TCRdb processed the multiplex PCR reads anew with MiXCR; each CDR3 protein has one entry. The sample contains 7,000 to 8,500 distinct CDR3 sequences, approximately 50% of which appear only once. Amplification of TCR beta used genomic DNA extracted from peripheral blood. This entry belongs to a study of T cell repertoires in aging, cancer and after chemotherapy. Study-level results: Loss of evenness, beyond lost richness, contributed to age-related TCR diversity decline in cancer patients.

This clonotype was obtained from a human donor with a solid tumor. The sample consisted of blood.

CDR3 nucleotides: TGTGCCAGCAGCTTAAGGCCTACGTACTTCTACTATGGCTACACCTTC. It translates to CASSLRPTYFYYGYTF. V gene TRBV7-3 combines with J gene TRBJ1-2, with unresolved D. Germline CDR1 SGHTA, CDR2 FQGTGA. The ends were cut back, 1 base at V and 3 bases at J, with 15 bases in the middle. The CDR3 runs to 16 residues.